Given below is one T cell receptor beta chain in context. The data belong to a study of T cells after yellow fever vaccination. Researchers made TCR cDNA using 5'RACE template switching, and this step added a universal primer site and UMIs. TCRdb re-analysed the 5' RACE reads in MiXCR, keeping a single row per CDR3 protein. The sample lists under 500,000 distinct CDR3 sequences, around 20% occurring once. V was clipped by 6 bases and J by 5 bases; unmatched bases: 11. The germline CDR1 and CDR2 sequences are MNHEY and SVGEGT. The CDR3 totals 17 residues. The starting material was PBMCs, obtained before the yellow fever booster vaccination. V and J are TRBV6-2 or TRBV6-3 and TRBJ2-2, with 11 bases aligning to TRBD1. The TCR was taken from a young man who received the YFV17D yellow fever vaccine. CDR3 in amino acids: CASSRAGTGGRTGELFF. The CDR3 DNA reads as TGTGCCAGCAGCCGCGCCGGGACAGGGGGTCGGACCGGGGAGCTGTTTTTT.